This T cell receptor (beta chain) comes out of a study of blood T cell repertoires in COVID-19 (TCRdb year 2020). Study-level background: Samples covering the acute and convalescent phases of COVID-19 were provided by collaborators in the United States, Italy and Spain. The material from the prospective study consisted of cDNA or gDNA derived from T cells, B-cell-depleted T cells, or PBMCs. The sample metadata nearly always contained a de-identified subject ID, COVID-19 status, age in years and sex. A freely available public database, intended as a resource for researchers studying the immune response to SARS-CoV-2, is where the repertoires were released. Deeply sampled blood TCRbeta repertoires from subjects exposed to, actively infected with, or recovered from COVID-19 were included in the dataset. The samples were drawn from two sources: the first 160 participants of the ongoing ImmuneRACE study, and over 1,000 subjects contributed by 6 global collaborators. HLA class I and class II types, where available, came from metadata supplied by the sample provider rather than from assay-based typing. Overall study results and their limits: Clinical and demographic metadata were provided uncurated, with the amount varying by source and participant.

The collaborating institutions used their own protocols to collect whole blood in K2EDTA tubes. For TCRbeta analysis, collaborators shipped samples as frozen whole blood, isolated PBMCs, or DNA extracted from either of those sample types. CDR1 SGHKS and CDR2 YYEKEE are derived from the germline V gene (reference sequence). The CDR3 goes from the cysteine to the phenylalanine over 15 residues. The only DNA kept is the CDR3, 45 bases in frame from the first base. V sheds 1 base and J sheds 2 bases, leaving 13 bases between their ends. TCRbeta CDR3 regions were amplified from genomic DNA using the immunoSEQ Assay, a bias-controlled multiplex PCR. Per the source publication's procedure: The number of nucleated cells in each sample was estimated by amplification of reference gene primers within the assay. To quantify the absolute abundance of each unique TCRbeta CDR3 rearrangement, sequence reads were collapsed and filtered. For each sample, productive Simpson clonality was calculated as the square root of Simpson's diversity index across productive rearrangements. TCRdb provides this immuneACCESS table in a form limited to in-frame rearrangements. Some clones are lacking; in checked studies, under half of them reflect an unresolved V gene, and why the rest are absent is not known. Clone size and V and J calls were adopted from that table, with D and trimming inferred from the DNA. The sample table holds approximately 77,000 clones, of which around 90% were seen once. Clones ranked in the top ten supply about 4.5% of the sample.

Comment on this clone: It lacks a known antigen. No clone much larger than this one lies a single base away; base qualities are absent.

The rearrangement combines TRBV5-5 with TRBJ2-7; D gene: possibly TRBD1, on 5 matching bases. This TCR was recovered from a man aged 50 to 59 with active COVID-19. The sample was peripheral blood. The CDR3 sequence is CASSLTGGKAYEQYF. The bases are TGTGCCAGCAGCTTGACAGGTGGGAAGGCCTACGAGCAGTACTTC.